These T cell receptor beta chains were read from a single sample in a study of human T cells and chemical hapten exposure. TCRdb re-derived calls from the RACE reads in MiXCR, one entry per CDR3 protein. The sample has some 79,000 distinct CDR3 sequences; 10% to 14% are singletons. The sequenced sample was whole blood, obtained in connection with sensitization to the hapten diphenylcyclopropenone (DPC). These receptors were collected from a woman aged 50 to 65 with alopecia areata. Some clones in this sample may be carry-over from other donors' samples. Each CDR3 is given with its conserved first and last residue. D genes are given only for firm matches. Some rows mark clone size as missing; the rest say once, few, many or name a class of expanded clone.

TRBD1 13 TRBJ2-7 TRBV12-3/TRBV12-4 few TGTGCCAGCACCAGTGACAGGGGGCACGAGCAGTACTTC CASTSDRGHEQYF
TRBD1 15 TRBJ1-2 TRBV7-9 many TGTGCCAGCAGCTTAGCTTCAGGGGGAAACTATGGCTACACCTTC CASSLASGGNYGYTF
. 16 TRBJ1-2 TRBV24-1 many TGTGCCACCGGGGACACGGACTCCCGGGGGGTCTATGGCTACACCTTC CATGDTDSRGVYGYTF
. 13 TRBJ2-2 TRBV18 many TGTGCCAGCTCACCACAGAACACCGGGGAGCTGTTTTTT CASSPQNTGELFF
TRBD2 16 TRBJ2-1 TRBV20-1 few TGCAGTGCTAGGCCTCGGACTAGCGGGGCTTACAATGAGCAGTTCTTC CSARPRTSGAYNEQFF
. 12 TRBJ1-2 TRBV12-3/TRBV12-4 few TGTGCCAGCAGTCAACCACCGGGCGGCTACACCTTC CASSQPPGGYTF
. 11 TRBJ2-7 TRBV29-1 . TGCAGCATTGGGGCAGCCAACGAGCAGTACTTC CSIGAANEQYF
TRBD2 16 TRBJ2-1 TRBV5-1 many TGCGCCAGCAGCTCCGTCGGCAGCGGGAGGTACAATGAGCAGTTCTTC CASSSVGSGRYNEQFF
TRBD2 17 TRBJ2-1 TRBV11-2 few TGTGCCAGCAGCTTAGGTGTACTAGCGGGGACCTACAATGAGCAGTTCTTC CASSLGVLAGTYNEQFF
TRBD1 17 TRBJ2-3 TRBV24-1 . TGTGCCACCAGTGATGCCGGGACAGGGGGCGCCGGCCGTACGCAGTATTTT CATSDAGTGGAGRTQYF
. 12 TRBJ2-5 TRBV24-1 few TGTGCCACCAGAGGAGCGCAAGAGACCCAGTACTTC CATRGAQETQYF
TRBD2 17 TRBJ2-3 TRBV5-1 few TGCGCCAGCAGCTTAGGAGGGACGGGGCTAGCGGGTCATACGCAGTATTTT CASSLGGTGLAGHTQYF
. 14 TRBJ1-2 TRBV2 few TGTGCCAGCCTTACCTCGTTAGCTAACTATGGCTACACCTTC CASLTSLANYGYTF
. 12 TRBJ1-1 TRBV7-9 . TGTGCCACCGTGGGGGTGAACACTGAAGCTTTCTTT CATVGVNTEAFF
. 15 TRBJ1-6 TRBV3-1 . TGTGCCAGCAGCCAAGAAGCATCCTATAATTCACCCCTCCACTTT CASSQEASYNSPLHF
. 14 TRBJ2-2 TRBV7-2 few TGTGCCAGCAGGAATCCAGCGGGCACCGGGGAGCTGTTTTTT CASRNPAGTGELFF
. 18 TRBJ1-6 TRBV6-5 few TGTGCCAGCAGTTCCCGTCAGGGGACAAGCTCCTATAATTCACCCCTCCACTTT CASSSRQGTSSYNSPLHF
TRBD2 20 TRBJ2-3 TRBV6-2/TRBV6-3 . TGTGCCAGCAGTTACCCACCACGACTAGCGGGACTTCTCTACACAGATACGCAGTATTTT CASSYPPRLAGLLYTDTQYF
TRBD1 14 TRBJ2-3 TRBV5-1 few TGCGCCAGCAGCTCAGGGGGCCTCACAGATACGCAGTATTTT CASSSGGLTDTQYF
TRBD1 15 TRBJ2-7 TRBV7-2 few TGTGCCAGCAGCCCCCCAGGGGGACCTACCTACGAGCAGTACTTC CASSPPGGPTYEQYF
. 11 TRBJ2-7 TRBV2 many TGTGCCAGCAGTGCTACGGGTGAGCAGTACTTC CASSATGEQYF
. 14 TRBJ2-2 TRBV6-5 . TGTGCCAGCAGTTACTTCCGATACACCGGGGAGCTGTTTTTT CASSYFRYTGELFF
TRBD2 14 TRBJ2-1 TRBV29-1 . TGCAGCGTTAATCTAGCGGGGTCTTACAATGAGCAGTTCTTC CSVNLAGSYNEQFF
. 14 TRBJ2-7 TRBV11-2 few TGTGCCAGCAGCTTGTTGATCGTTCCTTGGGAGCAGTACTTC CASSLLIVPWEQYF
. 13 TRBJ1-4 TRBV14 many TGTGCCAGCAGCTCCTTCTCAAAGGAAAAACTGTTTTTT CASSSFSKEKLFF
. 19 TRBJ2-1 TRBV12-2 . TGTGCAAGTCGCACTCGACGCCCACGCGATGATGGGCCCTACAATGAGCAGTTCTTC CASRTRRPRDDGPYNEQFF
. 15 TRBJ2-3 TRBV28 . TGTGCCAGCAGTTCCCGAAGGGGTGGCACAGATACGCAGTATTTT CASSSRRGGTDTQYF
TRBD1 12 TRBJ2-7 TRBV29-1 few TGCAGCGCCGACAGGGGGGTCGGCGAGCAGTACTTC CSADRGVGEQYF
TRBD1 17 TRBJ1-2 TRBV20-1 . TGCAGTGCTAGAGGCCTTGGACAGGGAAGGGAACTTTATGGCTACACCTTC CSARGLGQGRELYGYTF
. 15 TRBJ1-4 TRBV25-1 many TGTGCCAGCAGTGGGGGGAGCGGAGCTAATGAAAAACTGTTTTTT CASSGGSGANEKLFF
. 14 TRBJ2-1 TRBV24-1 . TGTGCCACCTCCGCGGTAGCGGACTACAATGAGCAGTTCTTC CATSAVADYNEQFF
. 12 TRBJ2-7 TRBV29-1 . TGCAGCGTTAACTTAGGGTCCTACGAGCAGTACTTC CSVNLGSYEQYF
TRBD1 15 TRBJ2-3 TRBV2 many TGTGCCAGCAGACGGACAGGGGCCGTTACAGATACGCAGTATTTT CASRRTGAVTDTQYF
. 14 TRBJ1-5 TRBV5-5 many TGTGCCAGCGGGCTTCGGGAGAGCAATCAGCCCCAGCATTTT CASGLRESNQPQHF
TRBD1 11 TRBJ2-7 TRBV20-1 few TGCAGCCCGGGACAGATCGACGAGCAGTACTTC CSPGQIDEQYF
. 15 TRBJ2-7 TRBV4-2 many TGTGCCAGCAGCCAAGTCCAACAACTAGCTAGCAGGGCGTACTTC CASSQVQQLASRAYF
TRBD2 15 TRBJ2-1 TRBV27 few TGTGCCAGCAGTTTAGGGAGTCGAAGCGGGGATGAGCAGTTCTTC CASSLGSRSGDEQFF
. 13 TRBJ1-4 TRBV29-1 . TGCAGCGTTCCAGGCGCAACTAATGAAAAACTGTTTTTT CSVPGATNEKLFF
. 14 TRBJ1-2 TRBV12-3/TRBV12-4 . TGTGCCAGCAGTTTAGCGGGCACTTCGGATGGCTACACCTTC CASSLAGTSDGYTF
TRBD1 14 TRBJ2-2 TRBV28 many TGTGCCAGCAGCTGGACAGGGTTGGCCGGGGAGCTGTTTTTT CASSWTGLAGELFF
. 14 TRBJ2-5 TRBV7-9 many TGTGCCAGCAGCCTCACAGTGGAACAAGAGACCCAGTACTTC CASSLTVEQETQYF
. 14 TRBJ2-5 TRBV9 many TGTGCCAGCAGCGTAGGCTGGGGACGGGAGACCCAGTACTTC CASSVGWGRETQYF
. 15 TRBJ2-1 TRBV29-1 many TGCAGCGTTGATGGCCGGACATTTACAACGGGTGAGCAGTTCTTC CSVDGRTFTTGEQFF
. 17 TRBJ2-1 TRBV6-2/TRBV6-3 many TGTGCCAGCAGCACCCGCGTGGGGCCCTATGTGCGCAATGAGCAGTTCTTC CASSTRVGPYVRNEQFF
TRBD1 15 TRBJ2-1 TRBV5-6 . TGTGCCAGCAGCTTGGTAGGGACAGGAGCCAATGAGCAGTTCTTC CASSLVGTGANEQFF
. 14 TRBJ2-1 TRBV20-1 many TGCAGTGCACCGGACAGAGTTACCTACAATGAGCAGTTCTTC CSAPDRVTYNEQFF
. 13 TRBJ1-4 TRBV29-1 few TGCAGCGGGTACGTGGGCATGGGAGAAAAACTGTTTTTT CSGYVGMGEKLFF
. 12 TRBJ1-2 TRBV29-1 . TGCACGGGGGAAATGGGGCAGGGTGGCTACACCTTC CTGEMGQGGYTF
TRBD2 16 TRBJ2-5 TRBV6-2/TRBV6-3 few TGTGCCAGCAGTCGAAACCAGGCGGGAGGAGGAAAGACCCAGTACTTC CASSRNQAGGGKTQYF
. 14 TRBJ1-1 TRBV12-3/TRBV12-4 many TGTGCCAGCAGTTTTAGGCAGGGCCACACTGAAGCTTTCTTT CASSFRQGHTEAFF
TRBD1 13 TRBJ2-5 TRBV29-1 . TGCAGCGCCAGACAGGGCAGTCAAGAGACCCAGTACTTC CSARQGSQETQYF
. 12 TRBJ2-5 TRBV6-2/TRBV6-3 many TGTGCCAGCAGTTACACCGCAGAGACCCAGTACTTC CASSYTAETQYF
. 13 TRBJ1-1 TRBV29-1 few TGCAGCGTTGAAGATCGTGTGAACACTGAAGCTTTCTTT CSVEDRVNTEAFF
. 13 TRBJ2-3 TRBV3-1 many TGTGCCAGCAGCCAGACTAGAACAGATACGCAGTATTTT CASSQTRTDTQYF
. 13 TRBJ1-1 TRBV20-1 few TGCAGTGTAAGATCCTGGGGAAGGACTGAAGCTTTCTTT CSVRSWGRTEAFF
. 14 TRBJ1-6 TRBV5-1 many TGCGCCAGCAGCTTGGGGCAGGGGAATTCACCCCTCCACTTT CASSLGQGNSPLHF
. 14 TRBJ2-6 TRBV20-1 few TGCAGTGCCGAGAGCCGGGCTGGGGCCAACGTCCTGACTTTC CSAESRAGANVLTF
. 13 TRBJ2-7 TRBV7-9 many TGTGCCAGCAGCTTAGCGAACAGAGGGACCAGTCACTTC CASSLANRGTSHF
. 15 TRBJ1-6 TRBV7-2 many TGTGCCAGCAGCTCAGGCCTGGGCGGGAATTCACCCCTCCACTTT CASSSGLGGNSPLHF